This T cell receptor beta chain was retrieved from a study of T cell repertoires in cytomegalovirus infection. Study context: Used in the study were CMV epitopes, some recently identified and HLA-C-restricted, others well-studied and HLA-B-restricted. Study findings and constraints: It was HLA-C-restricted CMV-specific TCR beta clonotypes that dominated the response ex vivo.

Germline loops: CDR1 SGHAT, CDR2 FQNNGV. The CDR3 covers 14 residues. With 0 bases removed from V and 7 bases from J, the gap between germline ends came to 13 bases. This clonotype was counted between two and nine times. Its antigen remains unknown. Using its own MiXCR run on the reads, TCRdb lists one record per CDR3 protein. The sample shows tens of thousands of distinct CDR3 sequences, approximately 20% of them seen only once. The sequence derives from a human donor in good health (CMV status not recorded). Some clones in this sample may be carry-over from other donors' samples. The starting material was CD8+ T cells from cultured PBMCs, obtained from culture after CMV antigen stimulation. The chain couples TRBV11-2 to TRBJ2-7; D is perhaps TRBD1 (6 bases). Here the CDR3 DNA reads TGTGCCAGCAGCTTAGATCCGACAGGCCAAGAGCAGTACTTC. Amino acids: CASSLDPTGQEQYF.